One sample yielded the 10 T cell receptor beta chains listed below, sequenced in a study of blood T cell repertoires in COVID-19. This table comes from immunoSEQ multiplex PCR, and its TCRdb copy is limited to in-frame clones, with some not included. The data hold around 180,000 clones, with 70% to 85% observed a single time. Specimen: PBMCs or T cells enriched from blood (not recorded which). The receptors were sampled from a man between 45 and 60 years old who had recovered from COVID-19.

The gene calls are TRBV29-1 and TRBJ1-3; the D gene is possibly TRBD1 (5 bases). The CDR3 loop spans 14 amino acids. Germline CDR1 reads SQVTM; CDR2 reads ANQGSEA. The CDR3 sequence: CAGGETASGNTIYF. CDR3 DNA sequence: TGCGCAGGCGGGGAGACAGCTTCTGGAAACACCATATATTTT.

The rearrangement joins TRBV12-5 to TRBJ1-1; 7 bases are shared with TRBD1. The CDR3 contains 15 residues. Germline V gene sequence: CDR1 LGHNT, CDR2 FRNRAP. Trimming cost V 0 bases and J 6 bases; bases outside gene matches: 7. The CDR3 DNA follows: TGTGCTAGTGGTTTGGTTCCGGACAGGAAGGCTGAAGCTTTCTTT. Protein sequence: CASGLVPDRKAEAFF.

This chain connects TRBV19 to TRBJ2-1; perhaps TRBD1 as D (5 bases). The V gene's germline CDR1 is LNHDA and CDR2 SQIVND (reference sequence). Trimming stripped 5 bases from V and 12 bases from J, with 17 bases between. The CDR3 extends over 13 amino acids. CDR3 region: CASSSRTGQGQFF. CDR3 DNA sequence: TGTGCCAGTAGTTCCCGGACCGGTCAGGGGCAGTTCTTC. Variable domain in full (rest from reference TRBV19 and TRBJ2-1): DGGITQSPKYLFRKEGQNVTLSCEQNLNHDAMYWYRQDPGQGLRLIYYSQIVNDFQKGDIAEGYSVSREKKESFPLTVTSAQKNPTAFYLCASSSRTGQGQFFGPGTRLTVL.

The V gene is TRBV11-2, the J gene TRBJ2-7; TRBD1 matches at 7 bases. The CDR3 sequence is 16 residues long. After removal of 3 bases from V and 0 bases from J, the junction contained 8 bases not matched to a gene. The germline CDR1 and CDR2 sequences are SGHAT and FQNNGV. The CDR3 DNA is TGTGCCAGCAGCTTGGATGGGACAGCATACTCCTACGAGCAGTACTTC. Residues: CASSLDGTAYSYEQYF.

This rearrangement joins TRBV7-9 to TRBJ1-2, with a weak D call TRBD1 (5 bases). Germline V CDR1 and CDR2: SEHNR, FQNEAQ (reference sequence). The ends were cut back, 5 bases at V and 10 bases at J, with 11 bases in the middle. The CDR3 has 11 residues. The CDR3 sequence: CASSGGTAYTF. Written as DNA, the CDR3 is TGTGCCAGCAGCGGCGGGACGGCCTACACCTTC.

J is TRBJ1-1 and V is TRBV18; 7 bases fit TRBD1. Germline V gene data show CDR1 as KGHSH and CDR2 as LQKENI. The CDR3 totals 16 residues. The V gene end was trimmed by 5 bases and the J gene end by 3 bases; junction bases not matched to a gene: 12. CDR3 loop: CASSTTPTGQHTEAFF. Here the CDR3 DNA reads TGTGCCAGCTCAACTACCCCGACGGGACAGCACACTGAAGCTTTCTTT.

The chain recombines TRBV6-2 or TRBV6-3 with TRBJ2-5, with 12 bases that match TRBD2. The CDR3 sequence is 16 residues long. The J segment lost 4 bases and the V segment lost 4 bases, leaving 7 bases of the junction unmatched. Germline V CDR1 and CDR2: MNHEY, SVGEGT. Here the CDR3 DNA reads TGTGCCAGCAGTTTCACGACTAGCGGGGGCGTAGAGACCCAGTACTTC. Protein: CASSFTTSGGVETQYF.

The rearrangement joins TRBV19 to TRBJ1-2; 7 nucleotides line up with TRBD1. V was pared by 2 bases and J by 0 bases, with 0 bases of the junction left unmatched. From germline, CDR1 is LNHDA and CDR2 SQIVND (reference sequence). This CDR3 contains 14 residues. CDR3 amino acids: CASSITGANYGYTF. The DNA for the CDR3 is TGTGCCAGTAGTATAACAGGGGCTAACTATGGCTACACCTTC.

The chain joins TRBV4-1 to TRBJ1-1; the D gene is possibly TRBD1 (6 bases). V was cut by 1 base and J by 2 bases, with 14 bases left in between. CDR1 MGHRA and CDR2 YSYEKL come from the germline V gene. The CDR3 covers 16 residues. The CDR3 DNA is TGCGCCAGCAGCCAAGCGTGGTCAGGGGATAACACTGAAGCTTTCTTT. Amino acids: CASSQAWSGDNTEAFF.

This clone was seen only a few times. V and J are TRBV18 and TRBJ1-1, with TRBD1 matching over 7 bases. The germline gives CDR1 KGHSH, CDR2 LQKENI. V was clipped by 2 bases and J by 5 bases; unmatched bases: 8. The CDR3 has 15 residues. CDR3 region: CASSPATPGGTEAFF. DNA of the CDR3: TGTGCCAGCTCACCAGCTACTCCAGGGGGGACTGAAGCTTTCTTT.